A single T cell receptor (beta chain) is shown here with its context. The data were taken from a study of blood T cell repertoires in COVID-19. Study overall: The analysed material was cDNA or gDNA that came from T cells, B-cell-depleted T cells, or PBMCs.

Unmatched junction bases numbered 3, after V lost 3 bases and J lost 0 bases. There are 18 residues in the CDR3. Germline CDR1 and CDR2: KGHSH and LQKENI. Data came from immunoSEQ multiplex PCR; TCRdb stores just in-frame clones and leaves some out. The sample consists of roughly 250,000 clones, about 80% of them appearing once. V and J are TRBV18 and TRBJ2-3, with 16 bases identical to TRBD2. The TCR comes from a human donor in a cohort sampled during active COVID-19. Sequenced: peripheral blood. This CDR3 is CASSPTGLAGGSTDTQYF. CDR3 sequence (DNA): TGTGCCAGCTCACCCACGGGACTAGCGGGAGGGAGCACAGATACGCAGTATTTT.